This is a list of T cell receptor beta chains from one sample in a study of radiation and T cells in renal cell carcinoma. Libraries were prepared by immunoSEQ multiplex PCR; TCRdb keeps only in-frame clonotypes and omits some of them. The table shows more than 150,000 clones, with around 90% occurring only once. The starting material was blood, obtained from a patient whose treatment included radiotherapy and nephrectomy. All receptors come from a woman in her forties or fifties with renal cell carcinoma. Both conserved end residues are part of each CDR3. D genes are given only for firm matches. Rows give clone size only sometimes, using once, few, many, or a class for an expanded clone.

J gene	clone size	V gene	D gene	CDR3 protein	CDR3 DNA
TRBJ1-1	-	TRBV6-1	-	CASSELGPNRNTEAFF	TGTGCCAGCAGTGAGCTGGGCCCCAACAGGAACACTGAAGCTTTCTTT
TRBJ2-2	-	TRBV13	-	CASSWGDAGELFF	TGTGCCAGCAGCTGGGGGGACGCCGGGGAGCTGTTTTTT
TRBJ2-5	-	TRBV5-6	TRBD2	CASGGGPSETQYF	TGTGCCAGTGGCGGGGGACCGTCTGAGACCCAGTACTTC
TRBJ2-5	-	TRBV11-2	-	CASSTEGEGGETQYF	TGTGCCAGCAGCACTGAGGGGGAAGGTGGTGAGACCCAGTACTTC
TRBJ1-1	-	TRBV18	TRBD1	CASSPRDRSYVYTEAFF	TGTGCCAGCTCACCACGGGACAGGTCTTATGTCTACACTGAAGCTTTCTTT
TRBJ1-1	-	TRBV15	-	CATSLEVNTEAFF	TGTGCCACCAGTTTGGAAGTGAACACTGAAGCTTTCTTT
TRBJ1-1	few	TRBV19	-	CASSISSNTEAFF	TGTGCCAGTAGTATCAGTTCGAACACTGAAGCTTTCTTT
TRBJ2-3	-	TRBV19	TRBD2	CASSPQGLAVPDTQYF	TGTGCCAGTAGTCCCCAGGGACTAGCGGTCCCAGATACGCAGTATTTT
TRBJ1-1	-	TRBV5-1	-	CASSLGRVTEAFF	TGCGCCAGCAGCTTGGGCAGGGTGACTGAAGCTTTCTTT
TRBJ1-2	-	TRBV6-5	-	CASSYNPGRTDGGYTF	TGTGCCAGCAGTTACAATCCCGGGAGAACGGACGGGGGCTACACCTTC
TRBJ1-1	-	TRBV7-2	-	CASSSLRLRVRLQLTEAFF	TGTGCCAGCAGCTCGCTGCGGTTGAGGGTACGACTACAACTAACTGAAGCTTTCTTT
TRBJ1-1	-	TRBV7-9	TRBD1	CASRQGANTEAFF	TGTGCCAGCAGACAGGGGGCGAACACTGAAGCTTTCTTT
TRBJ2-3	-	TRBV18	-	CASSPGYSTDTQYF	TGTGCCAGCTCACCGGGCTATAGCACAGATACGCAGTATTTT
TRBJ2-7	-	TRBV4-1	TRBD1	CASSQGGTGGYEQYF	TGCGCCAGCAGCCAGGGCGGGACAGGGGGCTACGAGCAGTACTTC
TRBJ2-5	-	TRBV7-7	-	CASSYTVTSQETQYF	TGTGCTAGCAGCTATACCGTGACTAGCCAAGAGACCCAGTACTTC
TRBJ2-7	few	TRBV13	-	CASSPYSATYEQYF	TGTGCCAGCAGCCCCTACAGTGCGACCTACGAGCAGTACTTC
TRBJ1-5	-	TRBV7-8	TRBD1	CASSPPGTGGRQPQHF	TGTGCCAGCAGCCCCCCCGGGACAGGGGGAAGACAGCCCCAGCATTTT
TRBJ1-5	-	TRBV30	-	CAWSRTDDQPQHF	TGTGCCTGGAGTCGGACAGACGATCAGCCCCAGCATTTT
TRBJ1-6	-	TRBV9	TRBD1	CASSVRQGASYNSPLHF	TGTGCCAGCAGCGTCAGACAGGGGGCCTCCTATAATTCACCCCTCCACTTT
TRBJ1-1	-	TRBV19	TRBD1	CASKLPSGTGGGGTEAFF	TGTGCCAGTAAACTCCCATCCGGGACAGGGGGAGGAGGAACTGAAGCTTTCTTT
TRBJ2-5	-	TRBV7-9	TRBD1	CASSSPLQGSGETQYF	TGTGCCAGCAGCTCCCCCCTACAGGGGTCAGGAGAGACCCAGTACTTC
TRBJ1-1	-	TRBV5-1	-	CASSLRGQNTEAFF	TGCGCCAGCAGCTTGCGAGGACAGAACACTGAAGCTTTCTTT
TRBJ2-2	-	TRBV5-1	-	CASSLKGAGSLSYTGELFF	TGCGCCAGCAGCTTGAAAGGGGCAGGGTCCCTATCATACACCGGGGAGCTGTTTTTT
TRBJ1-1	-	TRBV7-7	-	CASSRASNTEAFF	TGTGCTAGCAGCCGAGCATCGAACACTGAAGCTTTCTTT
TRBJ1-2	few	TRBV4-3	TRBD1	CASSFRQGENGYTF	TGCGCCAGCAGCTTTCGACAGGGCGAGAATGGCTACACCTTC
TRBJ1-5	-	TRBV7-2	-	CASSLGAKGSSPAGQPQHF	TGTGCCAGCAGCTTAGGAGCAAAAGGTTCCTCCCCGGCCGGTCAGCCCCAGCATTTT
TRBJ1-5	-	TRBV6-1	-	CASSESGYNQPQHF	TGTGCCAGCAGTGAATCTGGGTACAATCAGCCCCAGCATTTT
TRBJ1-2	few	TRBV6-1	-	CASGRAGNYGYTF	TGTGCCAGCGGAAGGGCGGGGAACTATGGCTACACCTTC
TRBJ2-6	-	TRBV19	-	CASSTLSSGANVLTF	TGTGCCAGTAGTACTTTAAGCTCTGGGGCCAACGTCCTGACTTTC
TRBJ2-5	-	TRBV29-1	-	CSVRTATRGETQYF	TGCAGCGTTCGGACAGCGACACGGGGAGAGACCCAGTACTTC
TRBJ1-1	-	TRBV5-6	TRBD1	CASGKRDRNTEAFF	TGTGCCAGCGGAAAGCGGGACAGGAACACTGAAGCTTTCTTT
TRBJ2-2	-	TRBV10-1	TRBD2	CASSQSGGAVDGELFF	TGCGCCAGCAGCCAAAGCGGGGGGGCGGTTGACGGGGAGCTGTTTTTT
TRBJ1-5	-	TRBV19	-	CASRGDSNQPQHF	TGTGCCAGTCGGGGTGATAGCAATCAGCCCCAGCATTTT
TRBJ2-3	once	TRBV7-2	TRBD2	CASSTAGGRPDTQYF	TGTGCCAGCAGCACCGCGGGGGGGCGCCCAGATACGCAGTATTTT
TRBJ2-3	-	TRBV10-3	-	CAISAEDTQYF	TGTGCCATCAGTGCCGAAGATACGCAGTATTTT